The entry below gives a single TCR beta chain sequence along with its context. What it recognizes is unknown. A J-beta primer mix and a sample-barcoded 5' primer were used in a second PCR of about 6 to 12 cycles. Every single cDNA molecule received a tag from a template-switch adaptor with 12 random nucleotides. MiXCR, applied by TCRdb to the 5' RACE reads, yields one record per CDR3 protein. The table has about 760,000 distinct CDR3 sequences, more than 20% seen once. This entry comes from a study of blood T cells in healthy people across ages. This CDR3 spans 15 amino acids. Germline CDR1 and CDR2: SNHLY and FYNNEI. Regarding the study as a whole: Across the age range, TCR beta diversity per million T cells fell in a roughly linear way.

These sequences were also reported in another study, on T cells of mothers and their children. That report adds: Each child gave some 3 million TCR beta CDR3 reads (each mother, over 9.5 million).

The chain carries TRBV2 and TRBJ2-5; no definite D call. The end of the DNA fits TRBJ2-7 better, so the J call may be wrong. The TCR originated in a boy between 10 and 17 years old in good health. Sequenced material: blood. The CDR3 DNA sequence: TGTGCCAGCAGTGAAACGGTCCTACTGTCCTACGAGCAGTACTTC. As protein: CASSETVLLSYEQYF.